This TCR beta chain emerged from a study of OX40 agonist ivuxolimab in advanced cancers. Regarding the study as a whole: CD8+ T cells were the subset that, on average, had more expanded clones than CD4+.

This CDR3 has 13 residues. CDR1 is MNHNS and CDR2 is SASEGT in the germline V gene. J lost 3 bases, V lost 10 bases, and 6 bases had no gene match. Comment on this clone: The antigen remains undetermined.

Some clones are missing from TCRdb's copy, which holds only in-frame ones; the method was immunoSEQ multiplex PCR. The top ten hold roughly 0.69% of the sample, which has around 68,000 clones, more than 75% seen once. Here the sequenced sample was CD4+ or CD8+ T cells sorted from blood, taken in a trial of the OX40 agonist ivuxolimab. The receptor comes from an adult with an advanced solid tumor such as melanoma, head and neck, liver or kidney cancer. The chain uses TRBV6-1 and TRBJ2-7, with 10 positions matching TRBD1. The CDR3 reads CATRDRGLYEQYF. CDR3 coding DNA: TGTGCCACCCGGGACAGGGGCCTCTACGAGCAGTACTTC.